This T cell receptor beta chain derives from a study of cytotoxic CD8 clonotypes in ibrutinib-treated CLL. Whole-study context: Patients gave response samples after a median approximately eleven months of treatment, range 6 to 36. Study-level points and caveats: Public clonotypes, rarely seen, contracted or held steady on treatment. Sampling time points were not equivalent between sustained-remission and progressing patients.

The table came from immunoSEQ multiplex PCR; TCRdb's copy has only in-frame clones and leaves some out. This sample has about 68,000 clones; approximately 71% occur once, and the top ten carry approximately 5%. Of note for this clone: Its target is not known.

The clonotype originates from a human donor with chronic lymphocytic leukemia. The sample consisted of PBMCs, taken after 12 months of ibrutinib treatment.

In DNA form, the CDR3 reads TGTGCCAGCAGTGAAGCTAGGACGGATAATGAAAAACTGTTTTTT. Protein: CASSEARTDNEKLFF. The V gene is TRBV2, the J gene TRBJ1-4, with D hard to call. From germline, CDR1 is SNHLY and CDR2 FYNNEI. V lost 0 bases and J 4 bases, leaving 9 bases between the germline ends. CDR3 length: 15 residues.